A single count supports the clone carrying this T cell receptor (beta chain). Some clones are missing from TCRdb's copy, which holds only in-frame ones; the method was immunoSEQ multiplex PCR. The table lists over 60,000 clones, around nine tenths of them singletons, with less than 3% in the top ten. The ends were cut back, 2 bases at V and 7 bases at J, with 5 bases in the middle. The germline CDR1 and CDR2 sequences are SEHNR and FQNEAQ (reference sequence). The CDR3 has 11 residues. This sample was taken from a study of blood T cell repertoires in COVID-19. The rearrangement uses TRBV7-9 and TRBJ2-5; D remains unclear. Sequencing was performed on peripheral blood. The clonotype was recovered from a man between 65 and 85 years old with active or convalescent COVID-19. The chain's CDR3 is CASSLLGTQYF. The CDR3 DNA reads as TGTGCCAGCAGCTTACTCGGGACCCAGTACTTC. Full variable domain (remainder filled in from reference TRBV7-9 and TRBJ2-5): DTGVSQNPRHKITKRGQNVTFRCDPISEHNRLYWYRQTLGQGPEFLTYFQNEAQLEKSRLLSDRFSAERPKGSFSTLEIQRTEQGDSAMYLCASSLLGTQYFGPGTRLLVL.